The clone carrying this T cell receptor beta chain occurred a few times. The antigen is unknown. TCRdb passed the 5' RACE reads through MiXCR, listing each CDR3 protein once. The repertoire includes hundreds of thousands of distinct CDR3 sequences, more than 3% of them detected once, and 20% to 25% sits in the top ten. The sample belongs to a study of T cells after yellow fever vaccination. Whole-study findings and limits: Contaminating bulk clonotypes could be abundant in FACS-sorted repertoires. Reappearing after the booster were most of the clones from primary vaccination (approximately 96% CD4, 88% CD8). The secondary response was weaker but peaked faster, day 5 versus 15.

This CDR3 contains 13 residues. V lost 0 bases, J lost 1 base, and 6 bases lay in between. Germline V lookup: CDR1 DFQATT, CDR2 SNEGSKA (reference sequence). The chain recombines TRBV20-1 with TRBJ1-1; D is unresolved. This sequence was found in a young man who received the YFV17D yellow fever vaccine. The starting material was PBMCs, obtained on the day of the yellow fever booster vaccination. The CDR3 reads CSARDRKNTEAFF. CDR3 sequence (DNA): TGCAGTGCTAGAGACAGGAAGAACACTGAAGCTTTCTTT.